The 14 T cell receptor beta chains below all came from one sample that was sequenced in a study of shared clonotypes between healthy human individuals. Sequencing used immunoSEQ multiplex PCR; TCRdb keeps in-frame clones, though not all of them. This table has about 1.1 million clones, 70% to 80% appearing once. The sequenced sample consisted of memory CD4+ T cells from PBMCs. This sample's subset: CD45RA-negative fraction. These receptors all stem from a young man in good health. Some clones in this sample may be carry-over from other donors' samples.

The chain has TRBV11-2 and TRBJ1-1, with TRBD1 as a possible D gene (6 bases). The V end lost 4 bases, the J end lost 1 base, and 13 bases lay between the germline ends. CDR1 and CDR2 from the germline V gene are SGHAT and FQNNGV. The CDR3 totals 15 residues. CDR3 sequence reads: CASSYISGANTEAFF. CDR3 nucleotides: TGTGCCAGCAGCTATATCTCGGGGGCGAACACTGAAGCTTTCTTT.

The chain couples TRBV2 to TRBJ2-2; D perhaps matches TRBD1 (5 bases). The CDR3 is 15 amino acids. Per germline, CDR1 SNHLY and CDR2 FYNNEI. V lost 2 bases and J lost 1, with 8 bases in between. The CDR3 nucleotides read TGTGCCAGCAGTGAACGACAGCGGAACACCGGGGAGCTGTTTTTT. Encoded protein: CASSERQRNTGELFF.

This clone appeared a few times. The chain employs TRBV19 and TRBJ1-5, with TRBD1 as a possible D gene (6 bases). Germline CDR1 is LNHDA and CDR2 is SQIVND (reference sequence). V lost 4 bases and J 2 bases, leaving 9 bases between the germline ends. The CDR3 is 14 amino acids. The CDR3 nucleotides are TGTGCCAGTAGTAAGGGGGAAGGCAATCAGCCCCAGCATTTT. This gives the protein CASSKGEGNQPQHF.

V gene TRBV13 combines with J gene TRBJ1-1; unclear D gene. V shed 1 base and J shed 1 base, with 13 bases lying between them. Germline V gene lookup returns CDR1 PRHDT and CDR2 FYEKMQ (reference sequence). The CDR3 is made up of 16 amino acids. Here the CDR3 DNA reads TGTGCCAGCAGCTTAGCTATTGGGCAGACGAACACTGAAGCTTTCTTT. Its protein is CASSLAIGQTNTEAFF.

The V gene is TRBV18, the J gene TRBJ2-1; D perhaps matches TRBD2 (5 bases). The CDR3 has 15 residues. Germline V gene lookup returns CDR1 KGHSH and CDR2 LQKENI. Trimming removed 3 bases at V and 2 bases at J, with 11 bases between. CDR3 sequence (DNA): TGTGCCAGCTCACCTCCCGTGACTACCTACAATGAGCAGTTCTTC. Translated, it gives CASSPPVTTYNEQFF. The complete variable domain, with remaining parts taken from reference TRBV18 and TRBJ2-1, reads NAGVMQNPRHLVRRRGQEARLRCSPMKGHSHVYWYRQLPEEGLKFMVYLQKENIIDESGMPKERFSAEFPKEGPSILRIQQVVRGDSAAYFCASSPPVTTYNEQFFGPGTRLTVL.

Written as DNA, the CDR3 is TGTGCCAGCAGTGTCGGACAGGGGTTGAATGAAAAACTGTTTTTT. Encoded protein: CASSVGQGLNEKLFF. The chain combines TRBV2 with TRBJ1-4; 9 bases are shared with TRBD1. Unmatched junction bases numbered 5, after V lost 4 bases and J lost 5 bases. The CDR3 totals 15 residues. From germline, CDR1 is SNHLY and CDR2 FYNNEI.

This rearrangement joins TRBV7-3 to TRBJ2-1; 10 positions agree with TRBD1. Germline V gene data show CDR1 as SGHTA and CDR2 as FQGTGA. The CDR3 runs to 16 residues. After removal of 6 bases from V and 6 bases from J, the junction contained 11 bases not matched to a gene. DNA of the CDR3: TGTGCCAGCAGTCGCCTCGGACAGGGGGGGCGCAATGAGCAGTTCTTC. This codes for CASSRLGQGGRNEQFF.

This sequence joins TRBV28 and TRBJ2-3, with D possibly being TRBD2 (5 bases). Germline CDR1 and CDR2: MDHEN and SYDVKM. The V end was cut by 6 bases, the J end by 1 base, with 11 bases between. CDR3 length: 14 amino acids. In nucleotides, the CDR3 is TGTGCCAGCAGCCGGGGAGAGGGCACAGATACGCAGTATTTT. Translated, it gives CASSRGEGTDTQYF.

This clone was detected once. J is TRBJ2-5 and V is TRBV5-6, with 9 positions matching TRBD1. CDR3 length equals 15 residues. CDR1 and CDR2 from the germline V gene are SGHDT and YYEEEE. J lost 3 bases, V lost 4 bases, and 7 bases had no gene match. The CDR3 DNA reads as TGTGCCAGCAGCAGGGACAGGGTGGGGAAAGAGACCCAGTACTTC. It yields the protein CASSRDRVGKETQYF.

The chain couples TRBV11-3 to TRBJ2-7; 8 bases are a match to TRBD2. There are 15 residues in the CDR3. V lost 2 bases, J lost 5 bases, and 8 bases stayed unmatched. The germline V gene has CDR1 SGHNT and CDR2 YENEEA. This CDR3 reads CASSLSAGVTNEQYF. The CDR3 DNA is TGTGCCAGCAGCTTATCAGCGGGAGTTACCAACGAGCAGTACTTC.

J is TRBJ2-2 and V is TRBV2; TRBD1 matches 8 bases. V trimming: 6 bases; J trimming: 3 bases; junction bases outside the gene matches: 3. In germline, CDR1 is SNHLY, CDR2 FYNNEI. The CDR3 extends over 14 amino acids. CDR3 in DNA: TGTGCCAGCAGGCGGACAGGGTACACCGGGGAGCTGTTTTTT. As protein: CASRRTGYTGELFF. The full variable domain, completed using reference TRBV2 and TRBJ2-2, is EPEVTQTPSHQVTQMGQEVILRCVPISNHLYFYWYRQILGQKVEFLVSFYNNEISEKSEIFDDQFSVERPDGSNFTLKIRSTKLEDSAMYFCASRRTGYTGELFFGEGSRLTVL.

The sample holds one count of this clone. The chain employs TRBV7-3 and TRBJ2-3; 9 nucleotides align to TRBD2. The CDR3 contains 16 residues. J was trimmed by 4 bases and V by 7 bases; bases with no gene match: 12. Germline V lookup: CDR1 SGHTA, CDR2 FQGTGA. The CDR3 is CASTPSGGRGADTQYF. CDR3 coding DNA: TGTGCCAGCACCCCCTCGGGCGGGAGGGGTGCAGATACGCAGTATTTT.

This chain connects TRBV2 to TRBJ2-3, with TRBD2 identical over 11 bases. Per the germline V gene, CDR1 is SNHLY and CDR2 is FYNNEI. The CDR3 spans 16 residues. V was pared by 5 bases and J by 2 bases, with 6 bases of the junction left unmatched. CDR3 in DNA: TGTGCCAGCAGTCTTATGACTAGCGGGACCACAGATACGCAGTATTTT. Its protein is CASSLMTSGTTDTQYF.

The chain carries TRBV29-1 and TRBJ2-1; the D gene could be TRBD1 or TRBD2 (5 bases each). Trimming removed 6 bases at V and 8 bases at J, with 11 bases between. Germline V gives CDR1 SQVTM, CDR2 ANQGSEA. The CDR3 runs 11 residues. The CDR3 nucleotides are TGCAGCGTGGGGGTCGGGGATGAGCAGTTCTTC. As protein: CSVGVGDEQFF.